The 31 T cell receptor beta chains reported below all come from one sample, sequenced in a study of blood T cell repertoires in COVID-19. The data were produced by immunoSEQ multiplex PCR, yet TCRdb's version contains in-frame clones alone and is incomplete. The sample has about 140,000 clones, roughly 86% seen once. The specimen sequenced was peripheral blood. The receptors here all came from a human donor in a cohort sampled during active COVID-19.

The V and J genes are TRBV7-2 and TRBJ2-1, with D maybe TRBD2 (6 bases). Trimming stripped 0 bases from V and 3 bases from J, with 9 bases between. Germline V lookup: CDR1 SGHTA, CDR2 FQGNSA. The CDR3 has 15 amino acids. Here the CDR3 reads CASSLAADYYNEQFF. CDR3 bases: TGTGCCAGCAGCTTAGCAGCGGACTACTACAATGAGCAGTTCTTC.

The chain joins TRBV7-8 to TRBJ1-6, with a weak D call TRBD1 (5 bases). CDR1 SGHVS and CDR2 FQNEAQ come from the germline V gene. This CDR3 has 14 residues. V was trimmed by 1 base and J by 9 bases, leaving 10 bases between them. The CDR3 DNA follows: TGTGCCAGCAGCTTAGGGTTGGGGGGTTCACCCCTCCACTTT. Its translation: CASSLGLGGSPLHF. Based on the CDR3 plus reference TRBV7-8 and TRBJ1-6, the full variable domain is GAGVSQSPRYKVAKRGQDVALRCDPISGHVSLFWYQQALGQGPEFLTYFQNEAQLDKSGLPSDRFFAERPEGSVSTLKIQRTQQEDSAVYLCASSLGLGGSPLHFGNGTRLTVT.

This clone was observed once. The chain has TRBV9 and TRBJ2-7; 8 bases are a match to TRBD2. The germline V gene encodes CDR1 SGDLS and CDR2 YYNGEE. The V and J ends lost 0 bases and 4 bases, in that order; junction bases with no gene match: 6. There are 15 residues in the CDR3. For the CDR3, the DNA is TGTGCCAGCAGCGTAGCCGGAGCGGGAGAGTACGAGCAGTACTTC. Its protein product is CASSVAGAGEYEQYF.

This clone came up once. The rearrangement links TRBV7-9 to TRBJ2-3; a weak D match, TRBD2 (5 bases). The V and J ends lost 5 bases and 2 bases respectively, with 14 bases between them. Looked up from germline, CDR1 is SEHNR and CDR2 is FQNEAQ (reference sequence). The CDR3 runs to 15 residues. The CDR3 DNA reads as TGTGCCAGCAGCAGACGGACTGGGAACACAGATACGCAGTATTTT. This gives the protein CASSRRTGNTDTQYF.

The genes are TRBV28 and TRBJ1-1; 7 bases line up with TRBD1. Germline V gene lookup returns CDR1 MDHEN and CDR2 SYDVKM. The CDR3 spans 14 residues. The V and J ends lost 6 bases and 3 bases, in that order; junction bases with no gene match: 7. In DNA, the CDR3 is TGTGCCAGCAGCAAAACAGGGGAGGACACTGAAGCTTTCTTT. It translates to CASSKTGEDTEAFF. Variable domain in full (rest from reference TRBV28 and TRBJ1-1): DVKVTQSSRYLVKRTGEKVFLECVQDMDHENMFWYRQDPGLGLRLIYFSYDVKMKEKGDIPEGYSVSREKKERFSLILESASTNQTSMYLCASSKTGEDTEAFFGQGTRLTVV.

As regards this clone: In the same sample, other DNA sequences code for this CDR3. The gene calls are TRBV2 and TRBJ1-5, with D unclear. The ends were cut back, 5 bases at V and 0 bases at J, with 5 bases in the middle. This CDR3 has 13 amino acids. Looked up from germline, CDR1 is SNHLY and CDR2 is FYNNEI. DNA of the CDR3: TGTGCCAGCAGTCAAAATAGCAATCAGCCCCAGCATTTT. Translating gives CASSQNSNQPQHF.

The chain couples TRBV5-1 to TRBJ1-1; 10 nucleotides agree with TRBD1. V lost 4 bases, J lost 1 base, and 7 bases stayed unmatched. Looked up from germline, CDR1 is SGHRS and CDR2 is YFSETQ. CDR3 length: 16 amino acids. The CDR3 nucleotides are TGCGCCAGCAGCGCCCGGACAGGGGGAAGGAACACTGAAGCTTTCTTT. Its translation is CASSARTGGRNTEAFF. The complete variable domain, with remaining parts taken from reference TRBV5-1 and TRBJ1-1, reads KAGVTQTPRYLIKTRGQQVTLSCSPISGHRSVSWYQQTPGQGLQFLFEYFSETQRNKGNFPGRFSGRQFSNSRSEMNVSTLELGDSALYLCASSARTGGRNTEAFFGQGTRLTVV.

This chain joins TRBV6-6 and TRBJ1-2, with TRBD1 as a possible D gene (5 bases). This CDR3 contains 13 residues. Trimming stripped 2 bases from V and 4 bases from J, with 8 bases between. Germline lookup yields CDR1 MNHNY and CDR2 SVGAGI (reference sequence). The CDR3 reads CASSYGGFYGYTF. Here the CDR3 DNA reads TGTGCCAGCAGTTACGGGGGGTTCTATGGCTACACCTTC.

CDR3 sequence (DNA): TGCAGTGCTAGTAGCGGGGGGCACCAAGAGACCCAGTACTTC. This encodes CSASSGGHQETQYF. V and J are TRBV20-1 and TRBJ2-5; 10 bases align to TRBD2. V lost 3 bases and J lost 0; bases outside the gene matches: 1. CDR3 length: 14 residues. The germline V gene has CDR1 DFQATT and CDR2 SNEGSKA (reference sequence).

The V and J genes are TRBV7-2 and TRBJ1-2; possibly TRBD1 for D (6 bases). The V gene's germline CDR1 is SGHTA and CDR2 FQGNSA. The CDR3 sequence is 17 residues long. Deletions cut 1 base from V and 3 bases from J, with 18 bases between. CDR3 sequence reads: CASSLVQGTRSYYGYTF. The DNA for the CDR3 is TGTGCCAGCAGCTTAGTTCAGGGGACCCGAAGCTACTATGGCTACACCTTC.

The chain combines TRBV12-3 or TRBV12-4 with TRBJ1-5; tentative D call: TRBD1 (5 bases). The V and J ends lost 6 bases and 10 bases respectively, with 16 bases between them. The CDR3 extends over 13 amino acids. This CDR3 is CASSTKGTDPQHF. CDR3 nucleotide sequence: TGTGCCAGCAGCACCAAAGGGACTGACCCCCAGCATTTT.

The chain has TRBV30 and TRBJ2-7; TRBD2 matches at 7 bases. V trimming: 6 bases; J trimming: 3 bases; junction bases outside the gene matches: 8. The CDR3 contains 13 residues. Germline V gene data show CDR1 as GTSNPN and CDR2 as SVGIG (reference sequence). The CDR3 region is CACRLALHYEQYF. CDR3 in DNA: TGTGCCTGCCGACTAGCCCTCCACTACGAGCAGTACTTC.

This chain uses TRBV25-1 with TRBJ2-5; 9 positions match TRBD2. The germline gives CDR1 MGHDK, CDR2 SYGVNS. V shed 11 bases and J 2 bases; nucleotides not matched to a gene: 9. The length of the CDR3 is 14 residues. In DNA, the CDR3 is TGTGCCTCCCGCGGGGCGGGGGGGCAAGAGACCCAGTACTTC. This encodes CASRGAGGQETQYF.

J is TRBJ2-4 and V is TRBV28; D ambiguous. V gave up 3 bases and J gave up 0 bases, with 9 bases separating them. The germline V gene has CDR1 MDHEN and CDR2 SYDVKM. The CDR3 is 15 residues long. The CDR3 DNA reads TGTGCCAGCAGTTTTAAACTTCTAGCCAAAAACATTCAGTACTTC. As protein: CASSFKLLAKNIQYF.

In DNA, the CDR3 is TGTGCCAGCAGTGACACAGGACTGAACACTGAAGCTTTCTTT. As protein: CASSDTGLNTEAFF. J is TRBJ1-1 and V is TRBV6-1; D may be TRBD1 (5 bases). The length of the CDR3 is 14 residues. The V gene lost 3 bases and the J gene lost 0 bases, with 8 bases spanning the gap. Germline assignment: CDR1 MNHNS and CDR2 SASEGT.

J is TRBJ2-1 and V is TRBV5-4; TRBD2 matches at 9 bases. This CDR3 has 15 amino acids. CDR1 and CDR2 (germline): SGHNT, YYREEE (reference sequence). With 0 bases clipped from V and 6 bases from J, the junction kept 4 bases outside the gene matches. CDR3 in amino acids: CASSLELAGTNEQFF. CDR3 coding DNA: TGTGCCAGCAGCTTGGAGCTAGCGGGAACCAATGAGCAGTTCTTC.

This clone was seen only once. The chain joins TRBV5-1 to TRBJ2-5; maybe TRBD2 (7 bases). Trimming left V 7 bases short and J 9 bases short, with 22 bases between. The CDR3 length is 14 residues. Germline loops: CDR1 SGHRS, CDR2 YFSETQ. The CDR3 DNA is TGCGCCAGCCCCCGGCCGGGGGGCGCCCAGGCCCAGTACTTC. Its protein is CASPRPGGAQAQYF.

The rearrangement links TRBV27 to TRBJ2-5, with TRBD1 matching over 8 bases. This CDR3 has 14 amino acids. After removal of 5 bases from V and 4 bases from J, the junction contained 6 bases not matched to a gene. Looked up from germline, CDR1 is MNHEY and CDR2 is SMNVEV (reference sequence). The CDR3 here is CASSPRTGLETQYF. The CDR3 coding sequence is TGTGCCAGCAGTCCCCGGACAGGGTTAGAGACCCAGTACTTC.

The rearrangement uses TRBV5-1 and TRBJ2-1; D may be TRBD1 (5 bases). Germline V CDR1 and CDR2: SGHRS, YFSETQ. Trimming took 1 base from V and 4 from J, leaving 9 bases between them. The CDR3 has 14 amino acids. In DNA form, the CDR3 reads TGCGCCAGCAGCTTGCGACAGATATACAATGAGCAGTTCTTC. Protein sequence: CASSLRQIYNEQFF.

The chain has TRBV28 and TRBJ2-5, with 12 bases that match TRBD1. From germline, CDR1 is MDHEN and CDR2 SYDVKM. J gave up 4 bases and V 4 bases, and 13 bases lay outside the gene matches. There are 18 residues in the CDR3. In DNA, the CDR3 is TGTGCCAGCAGTTCCTATACTTCCGGGACAGGGGGCGGAGAGACCCAGTACTTC. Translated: CASSSYTSGTGGGETQYF.

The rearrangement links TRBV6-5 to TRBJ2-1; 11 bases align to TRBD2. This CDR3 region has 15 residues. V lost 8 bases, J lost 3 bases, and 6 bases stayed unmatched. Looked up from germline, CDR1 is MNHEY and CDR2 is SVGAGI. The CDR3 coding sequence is TGTGCCAGCGTGGTACTAGCGGGGGACTACAATGAGCAGTTCTTC. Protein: CASVVLAGDYNEQFF.

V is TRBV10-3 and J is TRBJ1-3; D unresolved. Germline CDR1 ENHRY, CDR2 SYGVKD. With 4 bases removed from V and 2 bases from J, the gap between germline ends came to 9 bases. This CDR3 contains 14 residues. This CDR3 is CAISAANAGNTIYF. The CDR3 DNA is TGTGCCATCAGTGCCGCTAATGCTGGAAACACCATATATTTT.

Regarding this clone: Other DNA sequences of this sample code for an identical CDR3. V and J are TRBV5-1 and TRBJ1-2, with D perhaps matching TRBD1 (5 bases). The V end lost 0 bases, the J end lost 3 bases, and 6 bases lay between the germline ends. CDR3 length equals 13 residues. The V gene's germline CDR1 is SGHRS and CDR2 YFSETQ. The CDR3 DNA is TGCGCCAGCAGCTTGGCGGGGGACTATGGCTACACCTTC. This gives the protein CASSLAGDYGYTF.

The CDR3 DNA reads TGTGCCAGCATCCGACAGGCTGGACCTCCCGAGCAGTACTTC. As protein: CASIRQAGPPEQYF. V gene TRBV19 combines with J gene TRBJ2-7; TRBD1 might be the D (6 bases). This CDR3 spans 14 amino acids. V lost 9 bases, J lost 6 bases, and 21 bases lay in between. Looked up from germline, CDR1 is LNHDA and CDR2 is SQIVND (reference sequence).

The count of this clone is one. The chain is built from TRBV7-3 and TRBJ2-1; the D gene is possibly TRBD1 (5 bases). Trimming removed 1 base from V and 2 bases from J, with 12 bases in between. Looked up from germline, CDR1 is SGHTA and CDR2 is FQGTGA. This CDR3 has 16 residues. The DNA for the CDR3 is TGTGCCAGCAGCTTAAAAGGGGATGGGGCCTACAATGAGCAGTTCTTC. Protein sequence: CASSLKGDGAYNEQFF.

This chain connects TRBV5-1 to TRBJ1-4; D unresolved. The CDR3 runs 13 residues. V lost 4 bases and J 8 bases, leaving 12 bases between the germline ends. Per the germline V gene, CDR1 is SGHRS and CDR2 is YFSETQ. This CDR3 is CASSDSNLEKLFF. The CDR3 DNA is TGCGCCAGCAGCGACTCTAATTTGGAAAAACTGTTTTTT.

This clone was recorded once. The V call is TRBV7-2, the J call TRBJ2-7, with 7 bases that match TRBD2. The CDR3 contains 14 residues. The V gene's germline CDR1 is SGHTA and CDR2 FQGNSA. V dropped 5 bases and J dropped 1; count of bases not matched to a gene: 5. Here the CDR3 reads CASSQTGGSYEQYF. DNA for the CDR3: TGTGCCAGCAGCCAAACGGGGGGTTCCTACGAGCAGTACTTC.

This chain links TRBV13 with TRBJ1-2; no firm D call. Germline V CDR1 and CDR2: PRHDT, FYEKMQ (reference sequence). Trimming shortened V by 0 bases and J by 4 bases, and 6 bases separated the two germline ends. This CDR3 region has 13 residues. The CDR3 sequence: CASSLGSGYGYTF. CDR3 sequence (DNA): TGTGCCAGCAGCTTAGGTTCAGGCTATGGCTACACCTTC.

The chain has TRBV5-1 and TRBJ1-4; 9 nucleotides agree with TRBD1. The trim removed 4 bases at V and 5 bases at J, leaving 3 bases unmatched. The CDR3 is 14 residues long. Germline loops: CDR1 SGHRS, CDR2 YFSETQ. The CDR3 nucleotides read TGCGCCAGCAGCCCGACAGGGGGAAATGAAAAACTGTTTTTT. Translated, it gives CASSPTGGNEKLFF.

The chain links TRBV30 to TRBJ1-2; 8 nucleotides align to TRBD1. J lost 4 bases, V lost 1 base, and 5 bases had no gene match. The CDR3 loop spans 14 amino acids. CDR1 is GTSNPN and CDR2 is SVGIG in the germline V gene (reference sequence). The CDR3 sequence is CAWSARTGSYGYTF. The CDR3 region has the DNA TGTGCCTGGAGTGCTCGGACAGGGAGCTATGGCTACACCTTC.

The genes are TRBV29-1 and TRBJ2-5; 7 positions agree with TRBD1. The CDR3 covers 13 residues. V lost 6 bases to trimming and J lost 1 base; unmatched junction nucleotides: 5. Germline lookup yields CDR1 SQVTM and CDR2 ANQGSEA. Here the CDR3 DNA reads TGCAGCGTAACGACAGGGCTCCAAGAGACCCAGTACTTC. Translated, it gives CSVTTGLQETQYF.